The 28 T cell receptor beta chains in this list originate from one sample, sequenced in a study of human T cells and chemical hapten exposure. Specified time point: healthy volunteer bleed at 2 weeks. Total RNA extraction was carried out from unfractionated whole blood. TCRdb redid the calling of the RACE reads with MiXCR, one entry per CDR3 protein. Of about 46,000 distinct CDR3 sequences listed, 4.3% are singletons. Source material: whole blood. The receptor set was obtained from a female donor in good health. Some clones in this sample may be carry-over from other donors' samples.

The V call is TRBV19, the J call TRBJ2-1; 9 bases line up with TRBD1. The germline V gene has CDR1 LNHDA and CDR2 SQIVND (reference sequence). Losses at the gene ends were 6 bases for V and 11 bases for J; bases not matched to a gene: 5. This CDR3 is 12 amino acids long. The CDR3 region is CASREGTGKQFF. The CDR3 nucleotides read TGTGCCAGTAGGGAAGGGACAGGGAAGCAGTTCTTC.

J is TRBJ2-3 and V is TRBV2, with D maybe TRBD2 (5 bases). The CDR3 extends over 13 amino acids. With 6 bases removed from V and 1 base from J, the gap between germline ends came to 8 bases. Germline V gene data show CDR1 as SNHLY and CDR2 as FYNNEI. The CDR3 nucleotides are TGTGCCAGCAGGGAGGCCGGCACAGATACGCAGTATTTT. Its translation: CASREAGTDTQYF.

In this sample, this clonotype turned up many times. This rearrangement joins TRBV5-1 to TRBJ2-7, with 8 nucleotides matching TRBD2. Germline values: CDR1 SGHRS, CDR2 YFSETQ. This CDR3 is 15 amino acids long. V was clipped by 6 bases and J by 4 bases; unmatched bases: 12. The CDR3, as DNA: TGCGCCAGCACAGTCACTAGCGGTCCGGGTTACGAGCAGTACTTC. Translating gives CASTVTSGPGYEQYF.

This clonotype was found a few times. This rearrangement joins TRBV4-2 to TRBJ1-3, with 7 bases fitting TRBD1. Germline V gene sequence: CDR1 LGHNA, CDR2 YNFKEQ. The CDR3 is 16 residues long. Germline trimming cut 1 base from V and 0 bases from J; bases unmatched to any gene: 3. The CDR3 region has the DNA TGTGCCAGCAGCCAAGGTGCAGGGGGCTCTGGAAACACCATATATTTT. This codes for CASSQGAGGSGNTIYF.

This chain uses TRBV25-1 with TRBJ2-4, with D hard to call. Trimming stripped 2 bases from V and 6 bases from J, with 8 bases between. This CDR3 has 13 residues. CDR1 is MGHDK and CDR2 is SYGVNS in the germline V gene. The CDR3 region is CASSEPPTNIQYF. CDR3 DNA sequence: TGTGCCAGCAGTGAACCCCCTACAAACATTCAGTACTTC.

This clonotype was counted ten times or more. The chain uses TRBV6-5 and TRBJ1-6; D unclear. Germline V lookup: CDR1 MNHEY, CDR2 SVGAGI. V lost 5 bases and J lost 0, with 14 bases in between. The CDR3 totals 17 residues. This CDR3 is CASSQTIPSSYNSPLHF. The CDR3, as DNA: TGTGCCAGCAGTCAAACCATTCCCAGCTCCTATAATTCACCCCTCCACTTT.

This clonotype appeared many times. V usage is TRBV7-2 and J usage is TRBJ1-1, with a tentative D call TRBD1 (6 bases). V lost 6 bases and J 4 bases, leaving 24 bases between the germline ends. This CDR3 is built from 17 residues. Germline V gene sequence: CDR1 SGHTA, CDR2 FQGNSA. The CDR3 coding sequence is TGTGCCAGCAGTAACCACCGCATAACAGGGTCGGTCACTGAAGCTTTCTTT. Translating gives CASSNHRITGSVTEAFF.

This clonotype was counted ten times or more. V usage is TRBV6-1 and J usage is TRBJ1-2; 7 positions agree with TRBD1. V lost 2 bases and J lost 6; bases outside the gene matches: 9. The CDR3 extends over 15 amino acids. Germline V CDR1 and CDR2: MNHNS, SASEGT. The CDR3 DNA reads TGTGCCAGCAGTGAACCTTTCGTCGACAGGGATGGCTACACCTTC. Translated: CASSEPFVDRDGYTF.

By share of the sample, this clonotype is medium-sized (0.01 to 0.1%). The chain uses TRBV2 and TRBJ2-1; 16 bases align to TRBD2. The germline CDR1 and CDR2 sequences are SNHLY and FYNNEI. J gave up 9 bases and V 4 bases, and 6 bases lay outside the gene matches. The CDR3 loop spans 16 amino acids. In nucleotides, the CDR3 is TGTGCCAGCAGTGGAATGGGACTAGCGGGGGGGAGTGAGCAGTTCTTC. This encodes CASSGMGLAGGSEQFF.

This clonotype was observed many times. The chain combines TRBV6-2 or TRBV6-3 with TRBJ2-1; D perhaps matches TRBD2 (5 bases). V shed 7 bases and J shed 5 bases, with 24 bases lying between them. From germline, CDR1 is MNHEY and CDR2 SVGEGT. The CDR3 is 17 amino acids. CDR3 in DNA: TGTGCCAGCACTTCCAACTATCGGAGGTGGGAGAACAATGAGCAGTTCTTC. As protein: CASTSNYRRWENNEQFF.

Many counts were recorded for this clonotype. This rearrangement joins TRBV3-1 to TRBJ1-3, with 7 positions matching TRBD1. CDR1 is LGHDT, CDR2 YNNKEL, per germline (reference sequence). The CDR3 consists of 16 residues. The ends lost 0 bases at V and 4 bases at J; junction bases unmatched: 6. CDR3 sequence (DNA): TGTGCCAGCAGCCAAGATCCAACAGGGGTCGGAAACACCATATATTTT. Translating gives CASSQDPTGVGNTIYF.

This clonotype was detected many times. The chain carries TRBV20-1 and TRBJ1-1, with D uncertain. The length of the CDR3 is 14 residues. Per the germline V gene, CDR1 is DFQATT and CDR2 is SNEGSKA (reference sequence). Trimming removed 8 bases at V and 3 bases at J, with 19 bases between. The CDR3 DNA reads TGCAGTCTTTTCGCGGGCTCTACGGACACTGAAGCTTTCTTT. Translating it yields CSLFAGSTDTEAFF.

This clonotype has a count of ten or more. The chain couples TRBV6-2 or TRBV6-3 to TRBJ2-5; D is perhaps TRBD1 (6 bases). Trimming stripped 6 bases from V and 6 bases from J, with 26 bases between. The CDR3 is 17 amino acids. The germline CDR1 and CDR2 sequences are MNHEY and SVGEGT. CDR3 region: CASSSNLGDPGQKTQYF. The CDR3 DNA sequence: TGTGCCAGCAGCTCCAACCTGGGCGACCCCGGACAGAAGACCCAGTACTTC.

There are many counts of this clonotype. The chain uses TRBV20-1 and TRBJ1-6, with a tentative D call TRBD1 (5 bases). V shed 0 bases and J shed 5 bases, with 17 bases lying between them. Germline V gene sequence: CDR1 DFQATT, CDR2 SNEGSKA (reference sequence). This CDR3 contains 17 residues. The CDR3 sequence: CSARDFGKGTNNSPLHF. CDR3 coding DNA: TGCAGTGCTAGAGATTTTGGAAAGGGGACGAATAATTCACCCCTCCACTTT.

In this sample, this clonotype turned up many times. This rearrangement joins TRBV20-1 to TRBJ2-1; no clear D gene. The CDR3 sequence is 11 residues long. V lost 0 bases and J 5 bases, leaving 2 bases between the germline ends. Looked up from germline, CDR1 is DFQATT and CDR2 is SNEGSKA (reference sequence). In DNA form, the CDR3 reads TGCAGTGCTAGAGAAGACAATGAGCAGTTCTTC. This gives the protein CSAREDNEQFF.

This clonotype occurred a few times. A read error may be the cause here, since a much bigger clone is one base away. V and J are TRBV7-2 and TRBJ1-5; possible D gene TRBD1, 6 bases. This CDR3 spans 16 amino acids. Per germline, CDR1 SGHTA and CDR2 FQGNSA. This CDR3 reads CASSPGATDSNQPQNF. In DNA, the CDR3 is TGTGCCAGCAGCCCAGGGGCGACAGATAGCAATCAGCCCCAGAATTTT.

The sample holds many counts of this clonotype. The genes are TRBV2 and TRBJ1-5, with TRBD1 matching 9 bases. The V gene's germline CDR1 is SNHLY and CDR2 FYNNEI. V lost 5 bases, J lost 5 bases, and 7 bases stayed unmatched. CDR3 length equals 15 residues. This CDR3 is CASSTQTGGDQPQHF. Here the CDR3 DNA reads TGTGCCAGCAGTACTCAGACAGGGGGGGATCAGCCCCAGCATTTT.

The J gene is TRBJ1-1, the V gene TRBV4-3; D is uncertain. In germline, CDR1 is LGHNA, CDR2 YSLEER. The CDR3 length is 17 residues. V shed 0 bases and J shed 1 base, with 15 bases lying between them. DNA of the CDR3: TGCGCCAGCAGCCAAGATGTCGCAATCGGGAAGAACACTGAAGCTTTCTTT. Translation gives CASSQDVAIGKNTEAFF.

Ten or more counts support this clonotype. The chain employs TRBV13 and TRBJ2-3; TRBD2 matches at 10 bases. The CDR3 is 16 residues long. Germline V gene data show CDR1 as PRHDT and CDR2 as FYEKMQ (reference sequence). With V trimmed by 2 bases and J by 2 bases, 4 bases remained unmatched. The CDR3 spells CASSLRLAGDTDTQYF. CDR3 nucleotides: TGTGCCAGCAGCTTACGCCTAGCGGGGGACACAGATACGCAGTATTTT.

This clonotype was counted between two and nine times. V and J are TRBV28 and TRBJ1-5; D uncertain. Germline CDR1 MDHEN, CDR2 SYDVKM. V was clipped by 2 bases and J by 0 bases, with 5 bases between them. This CDR3 comprises 14 residues. The CDR3 DNA sequence: TGTGCCAGCAGTTTAGACGATAGCAATCAGCCCCAGCATTTT. Protein product: CASSLDDSNQPQHF.

This clonotype was detected only once. This chain links TRBV27 with TRBJ2-5; tentatively, D is TRBD2 (6 bases). CDR3 length equals 16 residues. Trimming pared 6 bases from V and 7 bases from J, leaving 24 bases between. Germline values: CDR1 MNHEY, CDR2 SMNVEV (reference sequence). In DNA, the CDR3 is TGTGCCAGCAGCCGAGCCCGGGACTCATTAGGGTCGACCCAGTACTTC. This translates into CASSRARDSLGSTQYF.

This clonotype came up many times. The genes are TRBV5-1 and TRBJ1-2; maybe TRBD1 (5 bases). Germline values: CDR1 SGHRS, CDR2 YFSETQ. Trimming stripped 0 bases from V and 7 bases from J, with 19 bases between. The CDR3 spans 16 residues. This CDR3 reads CASSLDREYRFLGYTF. The CDR3 DNA reads as TGCGCCAGCAGCTTGGATCGCGAATACAGGTTTCTTGGCTACACCTTC.

This clonotype appeared many times. This chain uses TRBV7-3 with TRBJ1-1; TRBD1 matches 9 bases. The CDR3 is 13 amino acids. CDR1 and CDR2 (germline): SGHTA, FQGTGA. J gave up 10 bases and V 2 bases, and 5 bases lay outside the gene matches. The DNA of the CDR3 is TGTGCCAGCAGCTTATTGGGACAGGGAACAGCTTTCTTT. As protein: CASSLLGQGTAFF.

This clonotype was counted at least ten times. The CDR3 loop reads CASSLAPGAGGKGLGNTIYF. CDR3 in DNA: TGTGCCAGCAGTTTAGCCCCGGGGGCAGGGGGAAAAGGCTTAGGAAACACCATATATTTT. This sequence joins TRBV12-3 or TRBV12-4 and TRBJ1-3; 7 positions agree with TRBD1. V dropped 0 bases and J dropped 4; count of bases not matched to a gene: 18. This CDR3 spans 20 amino acids.

A remark on this clonotype: At one boundary the junction diverges from the germline segment, which might be a read error. The chain couples TRBV12-3 or TRBV12-4 to TRBJ1-5; TRBD1 is a possible D gene (6 bases). This CDR3 is built from 18 residues. CDR3 sequence: CASSLGGGWRYGNQPQNF. CDR3 nucleotide sequence: TGTGCCAGCAGTTTAGGAGGGGGATGGAGGTACGGCAATCAGCCCCAGAATTTT.

This clonotype was seen ten or more times. The rearrangement uses TRBV7-8 and TRBJ2-3; 12 bases are a match to TRBD2. V gave up 5 bases and J gave up 9 bases; unmatched junction bases: 15. The germline V gene encodes CDR1 SGHVS and CDR2 FQNEAQ. The CDR3 extends over 17 amino acids. The CDR3 nucleotides read TGTGCCAGCAGCACCCCGACTAGCGGGGGACCTACCACCACGCAGTATTTT. It yields the protein CASSTPTSGGPTTTQYF.

This clonotype was observed at least ten times. The chain combines TRBV6-6 with TRBJ1-3, with D possibly TRBD1 on 6 matching bases. Germline loops: CDR1 MNHNY, CDR2 SVGAGI (reference sequence). The CDR3 length is 15 residues. Trimming took 2 bases from V and 2 from J, leaving 10 bases between them. The CDR3 nucleotides are TGTGCCAGCAGTTACGGGACACTCACTGGAAACACCATATATTTT. Encoded protein: CASSYGTLTGNTIYF.

The V and J genes are TRBV6-2 or TRBV6-3 and TRBJ2-3; the D gene is possibly TRBD2 (6 bases). CDR3 length: 16 residues. CDR1 MNHEY and CDR2 SVGEGT come from the germline V gene. V lost 6 bases, J lost 1 base, and 17 bases lay in between. CDR3 loop: CASSHAPGDRTDTQYF. The CDR3 DNA sequence: TGTGCCAGCAGCCATGCCCCGGGGGATCGCACAGATACGCAGTATTTT.